This T cell receptor (beta chain) derives from a study of cytomegalovirus exposure and HLA in healthy donors (dated by TCRdb to about 2017). Background on the whole study: According to an earlier analysis of several hundred of the donors, 150 million to 200 million T cells yielded 117 million unique TCR beta sequences and 276 Gb of sequence data. Approximately 310 gigabases of sequencing data and around 87 million unique TCR sequences were included in an early release covering 550 to 650 HLA-typed donors. The genetic ancestry cluster associated with self-reported Caucasian donors included 65% to 90% of the 398 genotyped donors. The study aimed to test whether signatures of past pathogen exposure could be identified by cataloging public T cell receptors. The T cell repertoires of 700 or so subjects were profiled by immunosequencing and related to cytomegalovirus serostatus. In addition to the first cohort of 500 to 850 subjects, a separate validation cohort of 120 different subjects was used. The study combined high-throughput TCR immunosequencing, statistical association of individual TCRs with disease status, and machine learning to predict cytomegalovirus infection status. A later analysis re-examined previously published TCR beta repertoires from roughly 720 donors and added high-resolution HLA genotyping to investigate patterns of TCR occurrence. In the later analysis, no new phenotypic data were used to find candidate immune exposures; instead, reliance was placed on TCR beta sequences and their occurrence across donors. An earlier analysis of approximately 630 of the donors applied high-throughput TCR beta sequencing to assess whether each TCR beta V gene segment acted as functional or pseudogenic. Donor age, sex, ethnicity and CMV serostatus were compiled together with the repertoire data. A later genetic analysis used genome-wide SNP genotypes for about three fifths of the 666 donors, treating that subset as a discovery cohort. All discovery cohort repertoires had been generated on a single sequencing platform. HLA typing covered class I and class II loci at four-digit resolution. Typing coverage varied by locus: about 629-630 donors for A, B, C, DRB1 and DQB1; around 560 for DQA1; 606 for DPA1; about 450 for DPB1. Several DR-DQ haplotypes were treated as single units for association and clustering because of strong linkage in the cohort. Across 300 to 500 genotyped donors of the cohort, an average of about 240,000 unique TCR beta nucleotide sequences per donor were sequenced, and 15% to 20% of those sequences were non-productive. Results the study describes overall, beyond this receptor: A further reported finding was that TCR beta sequences accurately predicted the HLA-A and HLA-B alleles for most subjects in the first cohort. When HLA alleles, especially DR and DQ, strongly co-occurred, attributing TCR associations to individual alleles was difficult. In a later analysis, TCR association rates were found to vary across HLA loci, with the most associated TCRs seen for DRB1 alleles and the fewest for HLA-C alleles. In the study, some 160 TCR beta chains were listed as associated with cytomegalovirus. While some public TCRs were present in many individuals, most TCR sequences turned up only very rarely across donors. A cluster of highly shared sequence variants was judged likely to be a technical artifact of the sequencing pipeline. Roughly uniform sequencing depth across donors was assumed in presence/absence analyses, although this assumption may not hold. Specific HLA alleles were associated with roughly 17,000 TCR beta sequences at a false discovery rate of 0.05 in a later analysis. Correlated functional status among segregating V segments might be attributable to linkage disequilibrium, but an unknown experimental factor could not be ruled out. Because some donors lacked HLA typing at each locus, the association tests relied only on the typed subset. CMV serostatus was the only immune exposure information available for the cohort. Compared with equally common non-associated chains, HLA-associated TCR beta chains in a later analysis were more clonally expanded and had lower generation probabilities. Most CMV-associated TCR beta chains appeared to be HLA-restricted in a later analysis, and the HLA associations seemed to be driven largely by CMV exposure. The authors suggested that the approach could potentially be generalized to other disease states and immunological phenotypes. Because counts were too low, around 17 rarely observed V segments, including chromosome 9 orphons, were left out of the earlier analysis of approximately 580 of the donors. Only TCR beta chains were sequenced in this cohort, and the absence of alpha or paired-chain data limited detectable features. The classifier was reported to diagnose cytomegalovirus status with high specificity and sensitivity in both the original cohort and the validation cohort. Broadly in line with IMGT annotations, most TCR beta V segments showed up in productive rearrangements about 87% or about 30% of the time in an earlier analysis of approximately 600 of the donors. According to a later genetic analysis, donors in an Asian-associated ancestry cluster had fewer N-insertions in productive TCRs than the roughly 670-donor mean. In a later analysis, several top co-occurrence clusters were reported to appear linked to parvovirus B19, influenza, CMV and Epstein-Barr virus. Some IMGT-functional V segments, including TRBV6-2 and TRBV6-3, could not be distinguished by the 87-base-pair reads and were therefore excluded. In vitro tests confirmed that a few of the cytomegalovirus-associated TCR beta chains recognize cytomegalovirus antigens. V-gene and J-gene trimming of TCR beta chains was associated with a missense DCLRE1C variant in a later genetic analysis, and the association was replicated in an independent cohort.

Points on this clone: The specificity of this receptor is unknown. One base away there is no much larger clone; base qualities are not given.

The receptor library was made with the immunoSEQ multiplex PCR assay. The multiplex PCR relied on a mix of 60 forward primers for TCR Vbeta segments and 13 reverse primers for TCR Jbeta segments. The CDR3 region of rearranged TCR beta genes was amplified from genomic DNA by a multiplex PCR assay. On the Illumina HiSeq System, the amplified TCR beta libraries were sequenced as 87-base-pair reads. As for the original processing: In a later analysis, approximately 74 million unique TCR beta chains were counted across the 650 to 750 repertoires, and roughly 10 million of these chains were shared by at least two donors. To remove PCR and sequencing errors, raw reads were error-corrected and collapsed into unique sequences using a nearest-neighbor algorithm that merged closely related sequences. CDR3 sequences were aligned to IMGT reference sequences to assign V, D and J gene segments. Each retained sequence needed at least a six-nucleotide match to both a V gene segment and a J gene segment. A rearrangement counted as productive if the CDR3 had no stop codons and remained in frame with V and J, and every other rearrangement counted as non-productive. CDR3 was defined according to IMGT convention as the region running from the second conserved V-encoded cysteine to the conserved J-encoded phenylalanine. The earlier analysis of a few hundred of the donors excluded sequences that lacked an unambiguous match to a single V gene segment. An earlier analysis of several hundred of the donors called V segments functional above 56.7% productive rearrangements and segregating when the between-donor standard deviation exceeded 5%. A statistical classification framework was built to diagnose cytomegalovirus status from the catalog of TCR beta chain sequences. V and J gene assignment, in a later analysis, came from comparing TCR nucleotide sequences with IMGT/GENE-DB human TR gene sequences. In a later analysis, CDR3 sequences and most-parsimonious VDJ recombination scenarios were assigned using the TCRdist pipeline. A later analysis defined each TCR beta chain by its CDR3 amino acid sequence plus V-gene family, and excluded reads lacking a unique V-gene family. As a way to deal with suspected cross-contamination and a sequencing artifact, a later analysis dropped over 550 nucleotide sequences that were highly shared and had low generation probability. In a later analysis, a clonal expansion index for each public chain was calculated from normalized within-repertoire ranks of inferred template counts. Generation probabilities in a later analysis came from a VDJ recombination model fitted to out-of-frame rearrangements, and those results were checked against IGoR. In a later analysis, hypergeometric tests were used to score TCR-TCR, TCR-HLA and TCR-CMV co-occurrence, with a repertoire-size bias correction applied to TCR pairs. A later analysis estimated false discovery rates by permuting HLA or CMV assignments 20 times. In a later analysis, co-occurring TCRs were grouped with DBSCAN, and TCRdist sequence similarity was added when clustering was performed within HLA-allele-positive subsets. For co-occurrence clustering, repertoires with fewer than 30,000 or more than 120,000 public chains were excluded, along with 5 or 6 repertoires with anomalous nucleotide sharing. Entries here come from immuneACCESS through TCRdb and include only in-frame sequences with V and J called. Some clones fail to appear in such tables; in the studies checked, an unresolved V gene covers under half of the shortfall, and the cause of the remainder is unknown. V and J calls and clone size are given by that table; D and trimming were obtained from the DNA. The sample profile shows about 260,000 clones; about 83% of them were found once. The ten largest clones capture approximately 2% of the sample.

V trim: 0 bases; J trim: 0 bases; unmatched bases: 6. From the germline V gene, CDR1 is SGDLS and CDR2 is YYNGEE. The CDR3 measures 17 amino acids from cysteine to phenylalanine. Only the CDR3 DNA is retained, 51 bases long and in frame from the first base. The cohort comprised fewer than 700 healthy bone marrow donors. At the time of sampling, every cohort member was nominally healthy, though immune exposures that went unrecorded were likely present. The donor was CMV seropositive and was included in the group of approximately 310 seropositive cohort members. A peripheral blood sample was collected from each donor, and TCR beta sequencing was performed on peripheral blood mononuclear cells. Genomic DNA extraction from the blood cell samples was performed with the Qiagen DNeasy Blood Extraction Kit.

In this chain, TRBV9 is recombined with TRBJ1-5, and 7 junction bases match TRBD1. Sequencing was performed on PBMCs. This clonotype originated in a woman in her thirties or forties in good health and CMV-seropositive. The CDR3 region reads CASSVGPGGSSNQPQHF. The DNA reads as follows: TGTGCCAGCAGCGTAGGACCAGGGGGATCTAGCAATCAGCCCCAGCATTTT.